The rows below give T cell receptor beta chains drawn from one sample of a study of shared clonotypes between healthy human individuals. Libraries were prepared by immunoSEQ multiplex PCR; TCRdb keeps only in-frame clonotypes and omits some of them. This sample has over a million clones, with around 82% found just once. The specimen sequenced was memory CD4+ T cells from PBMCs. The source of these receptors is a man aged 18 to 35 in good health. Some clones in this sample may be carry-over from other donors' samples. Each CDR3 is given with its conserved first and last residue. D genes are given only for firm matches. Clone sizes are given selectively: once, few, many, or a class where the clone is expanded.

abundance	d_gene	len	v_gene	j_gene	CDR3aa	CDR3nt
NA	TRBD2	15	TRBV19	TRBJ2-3	CATPRLAGSTDTQYF	TGTGCCACCCCCAGACTAGCGGGGAGCACAGATACGCAGTATTTT
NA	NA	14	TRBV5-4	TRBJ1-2	CASSLSSLVYGYTF	TGTGCCAGCAGCTTGAGCTCCCTGGTCTATGGCTACACCTTC
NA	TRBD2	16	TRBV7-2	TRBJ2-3	CASSIRLAFNTDTQYF	TGTGCCAGCAGCATCAGACTAGCTTTTAACACAGATACGCAGTATTTT
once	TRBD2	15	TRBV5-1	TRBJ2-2	CASSLALAGPGELFF	TGCGCCAGCAGCTTGGCGTTAGCGGGTCCCGGGGAGCTGTTTTTT
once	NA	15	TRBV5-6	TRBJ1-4	CASSLSQDGIEKLFF	TGTGCCAGCAGCTTAAGTCAGGATGGGATTGAAAAACTGTTTTTT
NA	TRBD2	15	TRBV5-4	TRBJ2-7	CASSDAGTSGYEQYF	TGTGCCAGCAGCGACGCCGGGACTAGCGGATACGAGCAGTACTTC
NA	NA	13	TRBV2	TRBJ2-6	CASSTAGANVLTF	TGTGCCAGCAGCACAGCTGGGGCCAACGTCCTGACTTTC
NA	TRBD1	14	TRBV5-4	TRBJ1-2	CASSPRTGIYGYTF	TGTGCCAGCAGCCCTAGGACAGGGATCTATGGCTACACCTTC
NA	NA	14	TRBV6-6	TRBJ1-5	CASSSDYSNQPQHF	TGTGCCAGCAGTTCAGACTACAGCAATCAGCCCCAGCATTTT
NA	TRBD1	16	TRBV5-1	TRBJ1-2	CASSLDPSRGSGGYTF	TGCGCCAGCAGCTTGGACCCCTCCAGGGGGTCTGGTGGCTACACCTTC
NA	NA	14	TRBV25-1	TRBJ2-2	CASSAGEGTGELFF	TGTGCCAGCAGCGCAGGGGAAGGCACCGGGGAGCTGTTTTTT
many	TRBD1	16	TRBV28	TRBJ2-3	CASRPGTGGRTDTQYF	TGTGCCAGCAGACCCGGGACAGGGGGACGGACAGATACGCAGTATTTT
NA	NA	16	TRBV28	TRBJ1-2	CASSLVGQGKTYGYTF	TGTGCCAGCAGTTTAGTCGGGCAGGGGAAGACCTATGGCTACACCTTC
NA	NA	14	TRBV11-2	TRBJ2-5	CASSSVPHQETQYF	TGTGCCAGCAGTTCTGTACCCCACCAAGAGACCCAGTACTTC
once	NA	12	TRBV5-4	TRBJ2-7	CASSVDTHEQYF	TGTGCCAGCAGCGTAGACACCCACGAGCAGTACTTC
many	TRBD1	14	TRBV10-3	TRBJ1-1	CAISADRGSTEAFF	TGTGCCATCAGTGCCGACAGGGGGTCCACTGAAGCTTTCTTT
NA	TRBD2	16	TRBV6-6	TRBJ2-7	CASSYTASGSSYEQYF	TGTGCCAGCAGTTACACGGCTAGCGGGAGCTCCTACGAGCAGTACTTC
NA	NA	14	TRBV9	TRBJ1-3	CASSVNRAGNTIYF	TGTGCCAGCAGCGTAAACAGGGCTGGAAACACCATATATTTT
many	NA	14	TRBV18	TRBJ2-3	CASSPGHLTDTQYF	TGTGCCAGCTCACCCGGACACCTCACAGATACGCAGTATTTT
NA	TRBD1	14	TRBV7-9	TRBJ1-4	CASSPPGGREKLFF	TGTGCCAGCAGCCCCCCAGGGGGGCGGGAAAAACTGTTTTTT
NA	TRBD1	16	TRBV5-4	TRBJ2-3	CASSRGGQGVTDTQYF	TGTGCCAGCAGCCGGGGGGGACAGGGGGTGACAGATACGCAGTATTTT
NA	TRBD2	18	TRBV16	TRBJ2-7	CASSRRARASGREDEQYF	TGTGCCAGCAGTAGAAGGGCCCGCGCTAGCGGCCGAGAAGACGAGCAGTACTTC
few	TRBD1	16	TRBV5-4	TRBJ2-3	CASSDGTDQSTDTQYF	TGTGCCAGCAGCGATGGGACAGATCAATCCACAGATACGCAGTATTTT
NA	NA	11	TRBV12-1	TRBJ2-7	CASSCSYEQYF	TGTGCCAGCAGCTGTAGCTACGAGCAGTACTTC
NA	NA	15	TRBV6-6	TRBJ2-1	CASTNRAGQPNEQFF	TGTGCCAGCACCAACCGCGCGGGACAACCCAATGAGCAGTTCTTC
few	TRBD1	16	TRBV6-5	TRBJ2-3	CASSSTGTGTPDTQYF	TGTGCCAGCAGTTCAACCGGGACAGGGACGCCAGATACGCAGTATTTT
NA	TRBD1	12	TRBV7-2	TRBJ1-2	CASSFRDRGYTF	TGTGCCAGCAGCTTCCGGGACAGGGGCTACACCTTC
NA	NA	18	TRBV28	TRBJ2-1	CASSVGQGKNSFTDEQFF	TGTGCCAGCAGTGTTGGGCAGGGCAAGAACAGCTTTACAGATGAGCAGTTCTTC
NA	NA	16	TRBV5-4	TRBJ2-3	CASSPASDASTDTQYF	TGTGCCAGCAGCCCCGCTAGCGACGCAAGCACAGATACGCAGTATTTT
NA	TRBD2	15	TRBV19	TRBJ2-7	CASSSLLAGNYEQYF	TGTGCCAGTAGTAGCCTCTTAGCGGGAAACTACGAGCAGTACTTC
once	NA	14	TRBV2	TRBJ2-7	CASSVERVGGEQYF	TGTGCCAGCAGTGTTGAGCGGGTGGGAGGCGAGCAGTACTTC
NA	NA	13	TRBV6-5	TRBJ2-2	CASSYRSPGELFF	TGTGCCAGCAGTTACCGAAGTCCCGGGGAGCTGTTTTTT
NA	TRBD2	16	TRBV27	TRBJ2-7	CASSFNLAASSYEQYF	TGTGCCAGCAGTTTCAATCTAGCGGCTAGCTCCTACGAGCAGTACTTC
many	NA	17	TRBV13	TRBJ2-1	CASSSRSRGRLNNEQFF	TGTGCCAGCAGCTCTCGATCGAGAGGGAGGTTAAACAATGAGCAGTTCTTC
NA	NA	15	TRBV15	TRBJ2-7	CATSRERGPTYEQYF	TGTGCCACCAGCAGGGAAAGGGGACCTACCTACGAGCAGTACTTC
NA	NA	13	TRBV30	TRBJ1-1	CAWNRLGNAEAFF	TGTGCCTGGAATCGGCTGGGGAACGCTGAAGCTTTCTTT
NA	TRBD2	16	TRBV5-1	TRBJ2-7	CASSLGSSGMLYEQYF	TGCGCCAGCAGCTTAGGGTCTAGCGGGATGTTATACGAGCAGTACTTC
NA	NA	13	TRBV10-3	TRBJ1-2	CATSGGRLYGYTF	TGTGCCACCAGTGGGGGGCGCCTCTATGGCTACACCTTC
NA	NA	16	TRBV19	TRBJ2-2	CAPKVRAEYGPGELFF	TGTGCTCCTAAAGTAAGGGCAGAGTATGGTCCCGGGGAGCTGTTTTTT
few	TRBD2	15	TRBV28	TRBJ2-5	CASRLRTSGAETQYF	TGTGCCAGCCGACTCCGGACTAGCGGGGCGGAGACCCAGTACTTC
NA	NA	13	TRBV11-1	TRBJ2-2	CASSFWSAGELFF	TGTGCCAGCAGCTTTTGGAGCGCCGGGGAGCTGTTTTTT
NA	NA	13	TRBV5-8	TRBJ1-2	CASETGNNYGYTF	TGTGCCAGCGAGACCGGGAATAACTATGGCTACACCTTC
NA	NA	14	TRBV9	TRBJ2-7	CASSTGLSRYEQYF	TGTGCCAGCAGCACAGGACTGAGCCGGTACGAGCAGTACTTC
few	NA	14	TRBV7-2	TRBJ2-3	CASSLGSSTDTQYF	TGTGCCAGCAGCTTGGGGTCCAGCACAGATACGCAGTATTTT
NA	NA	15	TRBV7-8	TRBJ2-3	CASSLRSRVEDTQYF	TGTGCCAGCAGCTTAAGGTCCAGGGTTGAAGATACGCAGTATTTT
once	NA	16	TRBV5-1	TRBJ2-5	CASSGGLTDYQETQYF	TGCGCCAGCAGCGGGGGCCTGACAGATTACCAAGAGACCCAGTACTTC
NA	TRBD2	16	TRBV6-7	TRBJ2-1	CASSPPTAGDENEQFF	TGTGCCAGCAGTCCTCCCACAGCGGGAGATGAGAATGAGCAGTTCTTC
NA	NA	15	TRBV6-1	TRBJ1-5	CASSERGHLNQPQHF	TGTGCCAGCAGTGAGAGGGGACACCTCAATCAGCCCCAGCATTTT
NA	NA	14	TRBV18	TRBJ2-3	CASSPGGGGDTQYF	TGTGCCAGCTCACCAGGGGGTGGTGGAGATACGCAGTATTTT
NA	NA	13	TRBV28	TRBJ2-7	CASSLMGDYEQYF	TGTGCCAGCAGTTTAATGGGGGACTACGAGCAGTACTTC
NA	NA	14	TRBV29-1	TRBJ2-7	CSVEEDTVPYEQYF	TGCAGCGTTGAAGAGGACACTGTACCCTACGAGCAGTACTTC
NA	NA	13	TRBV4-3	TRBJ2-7	CASSQEGLDEQYF	TGCGCCAGCAGCCAAGAAGGTCTCGACGAGCAGTACTTC
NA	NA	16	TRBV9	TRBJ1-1	CASSVTPGEGGTEAFF	TGTGCCAGCAGCGTCACCCCGGGGGAGGGTGGCACTGAAGCTTTCTTT
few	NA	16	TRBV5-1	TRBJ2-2	CASNNPMGLNTGELFF	TGCGCCAGCAACAACCCTATGGGCTTGAACACCGGGGAGCTGTTTTTT